The 7 T cell receptor beta chains below come from one sample, sequenced in a study of memory B cells and T cells in multiple sclerosis. Antigens for these TCRs are unknown. Measured with immunoSEQ multiplex PCR; TCRdb has only the in-frame clones, and not every one. Of under 50,000 clones listed, about four fifths were seen once; the top ten hold roughly 1%. CFSE-dim autoproliferating and CFSE-high non-proliferating T cells from unstimulated culture were sequenced separately. Replicate wells were pooled after approximately seven days of stimulus-free culture of more than 45 million CFSE-labeled PBMCs. The sequencing input was PBMCs from blood kept in culture. The origin of the receptors is a human donor with multiple sclerosis.

This clone was seen once. This chain links TRBV6-1 with TRBJ1-5, with unresolved D. V was trimmed by 7 bases and J by 3 bases, leaving 4 bases between them. From germline, CDR1 is MNHNS and CDR2 SASEGT. The CDR3 contains 11 residues. CDR3 amino acids: CASNTNQPQHF. CDR3 DNA: TGTGCCAGCAATACCAATCAGCCCCAGCATTTT.

The chain recombines TRBV7-3 with TRBJ1-1; 8 positions agree with TRBD1. Trimming cost V 2 bases and J 1 base; bases outside gene matches: 3. Germline V gives CDR1 SGHTA, CDR2 FQGTGA. The CDR3 has 15 residues. CDR3 sequence reads: CASSLVRGRNTEAFF. The CDR3 region has the DNA TGTGCCAGCAGCTTAGTCAGGGGGCGGAACACTGAAGCTTTCTTT.

The chain carries TRBV28 and TRBJ2-1, with 9 bases lining up with TRBD2. Unmatched junction bases numbered 7, after V lost 3 bases and J lost 7 bases. The CDR3 contains 15 residues. CDR1 is MDHEN and CDR2 is SYDVKM in the germline V gene. The CDR3 spells CASSFMRGGLNEQFF. Here the CDR3 DNA reads TGTGCCAGCAGTTTTATGCGGGGGGGGCTAAATGAGCAGTTCTTC.

The chain joins TRBV10-3 to TRBJ1-5, with D perhaps matching TRBD1 (5 bases). Per the germline V gene, CDR1 is ENHRY and CDR2 is SYGVKD. V dropped 10 bases and J dropped 5 bases, with 15 bases sitting between them. The CDR3 contains 13 residues. CDR3 loop: CATREGADQPQHF. CDR3 DNA sequence: TGTGCCACCCGGGAAGGGGCGGATCAGCCCCAGCATTTT.

The V and J genes are TRBV4-1 and TRBJ2-5, with D unclear. The CDR3 consists of 12 residues. V was shortened by 1 base and J by 5 bases, with 5 bases between the two germline ends. CDR1 and CDR2 from the germline V gene are MGHRA and YSYEKL. CDR3 sequence (DNA): TGCGCCAGCAGCCAAGGCTCGGAGACCCAGTACTTC. It encodes CASSQGSETQYF.

Notes on this clone: The same CDR3 also results from other DNA sequences found in this sample. CDR3 sequence (DNA): TGTGCCAGCAGCTCAACAACCACAGGGTTTTACGAGCAGTACTTC. It is translated as CASSSTTTGFYEQYF. The chain is built from TRBV7-6 and TRBJ2-7; possibly TRBD1 for D (6 bases). Between the trimmed V and J ends, which lost 4 bases and 4 bases, there was a span of 17 bases. The germline CDR1 and CDR2 sequences are SGHVS and FNYEAQ. The CDR3 has 15 residues.

The CDR3 DNA is TGTGCCACCAAACGCCGTACAGGGGAAGAGTCTGGGGCCAACGTCCTGACTTTC. It specifies CATKRRTGEESGANVLTF. The V and J genes are TRBV2 and TRBJ2-6; TRBD1 aligns across 7 bases. Germline CDR1 reads SNHLY; CDR2 reads FYNNEI. The CDR3 covers 18 residues. J was trimmed by 1 base and V by 10 bases; bases with no gene match: 16.